This T cell receptor beta chain was recorded in a study of blood T cell repertoires in COVID-19. Whole-study context: Specimens from acute and convalescent COVID-19 originated in the United States, Italy and Spain. Sample material is recorded as cDNA or gDNA derived from T cells, B-cell-depleted T cells, or PBMCs.

As processed by the authors: Amplified reference gene primers provided the basis for estimating nucleated cell counts. Assay used: immunoSEQ multiplex PCR; TCRdb lists only in-frame clones, some missing. The DNA gave D and trimming, while V, J and clone size come from that table. The table records roughly 190,000 clones, around 85% of them present only once. This clone was counted a single time. The J segment lost 5 bases and the V segment lost 2 bases, leaving 9 bases of the junction unmatched. The CDR3 consists of 17 residues. Germline assignment: CDR1 SGHKS and CDR2 YYEKEE (reference sequence). The gene calls are TRBV5-5 and TRBJ2-7; 14 bases fit TRBD2. The source of this sequence is a woman aged 50 to 60 with acute or convalescent COVID-19. The source material was peripheral blood. In DNA, the CDR3 is TGTGCCAGCAGCTTCCATAAGGGACTAGCGGGAGTAAACGAGCAGTACTTC. Residues: CASSFHKGLAGVNEQYF.